One and the same sample provided the 27 T cell receptor beta chains below, sequenced in a study of tissue T cells after allogeneic stem cell transplantation (dated by TCRdb to between 2021 and 2022). The receptor library was made with the immunoSEQ multiplex PCR assay. What TCRdb holds here is the immuneACCESS table cut down to in-frame rearrangements. Part of the clones is not present; checked against another copy, under half of the missing clones reflect an unresolved V gene, and the others are unexplained. The sample profile shows some 2,600 clones; roughly 50% of them were found once. About 31% of the sample belongs to the ten largest clones. This specimen's time point label, per the study, means: mouse harvest day 7 after allogeneic transplant. Each mouse graft, delivered by tail vein injection, combined 10^6 splenic CD5+ T cells with 10^7 T-cell-depleted bone marrow cells. The specimen sequenced was spleen. These receptors were collected from a female BALB/c mouse given C57BL/6 T cells with graft-versus-host disease after an allogeneic hematopoietic cell transplant.

This clone came up a few times. The germline and genes are mouse ones. The read gets to within 1 residue of the CDR3 end, and the germline J gene fills in the rest. The chain joins TRBV13-1 to TRBJ2-7; the match to TRBD2 covers 13 bases. Germline V CDR1 and CDR2: NSHNY, SYGAGN. The junction had 2 bases not matched to a gene; V was cut back by 5 bases and J by 6 bases. The CDR3 sequence is 13 residues long. CDR3 bases read: TGTGCCAGCAGGGACTGGGGGGGCGGTGAACAGTAC. As protein: CASRDWGGGEQY. From start to end, the CDR3 is CASRDWGGGEQYF.

About this clone: Any gene name here is a mouse gene name. The CDR3 end is not reached by the read, which stops 1 residue before it; the germline J gene fills it in. The chain couples TRBV12-1 to TRBJ2-4; 11 bases fit TRBD2. The CDR3 is 16 amino acids. CDR1 SGHSN and CDR2 HYEKVE come from the germline V gene. V dropped 4 bases and J dropped 0; count of bases not matched to a gene: 5. The sequenced part of the CDR3 DNA is TGTGCCAGCTCCAGGACTGGGGGGCCTAGTCAAAACACCTTGTAC. It yields the protein CASSRTGGPSQNTLY. The full CDR3 reads CASSRTGGPSQNTLYF.

Note on this clone: The listed genes are named as in mouse. Read data end 1 residue before the CDR3 end; the end is taken from the germline J gene. The chain uses TRBV26 and TRBJ1-2, with D possibly TRBD1 on 6 matching bases. Germline CDR1 is KGHPV and CDR2 is FQNQEV (reference sequence). Trimming cost V 2 bases and J 4 bases, with 8 bases left between them. This CDR3 region has 13 residues. CDR3: CASSLTGSSDYTF. CDR3 DNA (partial): TGTGCCAGCAGTCTGACAGGGAGCTCCGACTACACC.

Worth noting for this clone: Mouse gene names and germline throughout. The CDR3 goes on 1 residue after the read ends, and that part is filled in from the germline J gene. The rearrangement joins TRBV1 to TRBJ2-1, with D uncertain. CDR3 length: 10 amino acids. The germline gives CDR1 NSQYPW, CDR2 LRSPGD (reference sequence). Trimming stripped 4 bases from V and 5 bases from J, with 0 bases between. The CDR3 here is CTCSDAEQFF. CDR3 DNA (partial): TGCACCTGCAGTGATGCTGAGCAGTTC.

A word on this clone: Here the gene names and germline are mouse. The read stops 1 residue short of the end of the CDR3; the missing end is completed from the germline J gene. The gene calls are TRBV26 and TRBJ1-3; TRBD1 agrees at 8 bases. This CDR3 is 14 amino acids long. With 4 bases clipped from V and 3 bases from J, the junction kept 2 bases outside the gene matches. CDR1 is KGHPV and CDR2 is FQNQEV in the germline V gene (reference sequence). CDR3 bases read: TGTGCCAGCAGTCCCAGGGGGCTTGGAAATACGCTCTAT. Protein sequence: CASSPRGLGNTLY. The complete CDR3 sequence is CASSPRGLGNTLYF.

As regards this clone: All gene names here are mouse names. The CDR3 protein is CASSQRKDTQYF. CDR3 DNA (partial): TGTGCCAGCAGCCAAAGAAAAGACACCCAGTAC. V usage is TRBV2 and J usage is TRBJ2-5; D is undetermined. The read ends 1 residue shy of where the CDR3 ends; the end is completed using the germline J gene. There are 12 residues in the CDR3. V dropped 2 bases and J dropped 4 bases, with 4 bases sitting between them. CDR1 is LGHNA and CDR2 is YSYQKL in the germline V gene.

As regards this clone: The gene symbols are mouse symbols. The read terminates 1 residue before the CDR3 end, so the remaining end is supplied by the germline J gene. V usage is TRBV19 and J usage is TRBJ2-7, with 7 positions matching TRBD2. V was pared by 1 base and J by 0 bases, with 1 base of the junction left unmatched. The CDR3 contains 14 residues. From germline, CDR1 is FNHDT and CDR2 SITEND (reference sequence). This CDR3 reads CASSILGGSYEQYF. Partial CDR3 DNA: TGTGCCAGCAGTATATTGGGGGGCTCCTATGAACAGTAC.

A word on this clone: Gene names denote mouse genes. The CDR3 end falls 1 residue outside the read, so it is completed with the germline J gene. The chain links TRBV2 to TRBJ2-7; the match to TRBD2 covers 11 bases. Per germline, CDR1 LGHNA and CDR2 YSYQKL. The CDR3 loop spans 15 amino acids. Losses at the gene ends were 4 bases for V and 3 bases for J; bases not matched to a gene: 5. Incomplete CDR3 DNA: TGTGCCAGCAGCCGCTCCGGGACTGGGGGCTATGAACAGTAC. It codes for CASSRSGTGGYEQY. The whole CDR3 is CASSRSGTGGYEQYF.

About this clone itself: The gene symbols are mouse symbols. The CDR3 bases that were read are TGTGCCAGCAGCTCCCCCTGGGGGGGCGCCCAAAACACCTTGTAC. Translated: CASSSPWGGAQNTLY. The entire CDR3 is CASSSPWGGAQNTLYF. The chain is built from TRBV3 and TRBJ2-4; 10 bases line up with TRBD2. The read stops 1 residue short of the end of the CDR3; the missing end is completed from the germline J gene. Germline lookup yields CDR1 SNHLY and CDR2 FYNGKV (reference sequence). The CDR3 is made up of 16 amino acids. After removal of 4 bases from V and 3 bases from J, the junction contained 7 bases not matched to a gene.

Worth noting for this clone: Gene names and germline match the mouse. Read coverage stops 1 residue before the CDR3 terminus; the germline J gene supplies the remainder. This sequence joins TRBV26 and TRBJ1-1; 9 bases are a match to TRBD1. From germline, CDR1 is KGHPV and CDR2 FQNQEV (reference sequence). The V segment lost 6 bases and the J segment 4 bases; nucleotides outside the gene matches: 6. This CDR3 has 14 amino acids. This CDR3 reads CASRAGTGSTEVFF. CDR3 bases read: TGTGCCAGCAGAGCCGGGACAGGGAGCACAGAAGTCTTC. Looking up the rest from reference TRBV26 and TRBJ1-1 gives the full variable domain: NSKVIQTPRYLVKGQGQKAKMRCIPEKGHPVVFWYQQNKNNEFKFLINFQNQEVLQQIDMTEKRFSAECPSNSPCSLEIQSSEAGDSALYLCASRAGTGSTEVFFGKGTRLTVV.

This clone is labeled as large (0.1 to 1%). Gene and germline names: mouse. The read ends 1 residue before the CDR3 terminus; that terminus is restored from the germline J gene. The V and J genes are TRBV15 and TRBJ2-3, with TRBD2 matching 7 bases. Unmatched junction bases numbered 3, after V lost 5 bases and J lost 4 bases. Germline assignment: CDR1 SGHND and CDR2 FRSKSL. The CDR3 has 13 amino acids. The covered CDR3 bases are TGTGCCAGCAGTCCACTGGGGCCAGAAACGCTGTAT. This gives the protein CASSPLGPETLY. The CDR3 reads in full as CASSPLGPETLYF.

Turning to this clone: Germline and genes: mouse. The read gets to within 1 residue of the CDR3 end, and the germline J gene fills in the rest. The rearrangement joins TRBV16 to TRBJ2-2; 9 bases map to TRBD2. Germline assignment: CDR1 SGHSA and CDR2 FRNQAP. After removal of 6 bases from V and 0 bases from J, the junction contained 8 bases not matched to a gene. The CDR3 has 17 residues. CDR3 region: CASSSTTGGSNTGQLYF. The covered CDR3 bases are TGTGCAAGCAGTTCAACCACTGGGGGGTCAAACACCGGGCAGCTCTAC.

Concerning this clone itself: Gene names are the mouse ones. Read sequence stops 1 residue before the CDR3 end, and the germline J gene provides the missing end. V and J are TRBV3 and TRBJ2-4; weak D call: TRBD2 (7 bases). CDR1 and CDR2 from the germline V gene are SNHLY and FYNGKV (reference sequence). Trimming removed 7 bases from V and 1 base from J, with 15 bases in between. The CDR3 covers 15 residues. CDR3 residues: CASNLEGGGQNTLYF. The sequenced part of the CDR3 DNA is TGTGCCAGCAACCTGGAGGGGGGGGGTCAAAACACCTTGTAC.

In this sample, this clone turned up a few times. Genes here carry mouse names. The sequenced fragment ends 1 residue before the CDR3 boundary, so the rest is inferred from the germline J gene. This sequence joins TRBV4 and TRBJ2-3; 8 bases fit TRBD2. Germline assignment: CDR1 LGHDT and CDR2 YNNKQL (reference sequence). V was clipped by 4 bases and J by 4 bases; unmatched bases: 7. The CDR3 covers 15 residues. CDR3 residues: CASSSLRDWTETLYF. The part of the CDR3 DNA that was read is TGTGCCAGCAGCTCCCTCCGGGACTGGACAGAAACGCTGTAT. Full variable domain (rest looked up from reference TRBV4 and TRBJ2-3): ETAVFQTPNYHVTQVGNEVSFNCKQTLGHDTMYWYKQDSKKLLKIMFSYNNKQLIVNETVPRRFSPQSSDKAHLNLRIKSVEPEDSAVYLCASSSLRDWTETLYFGSGTRLTVL.

Points on this clone: Germline and genes here are mouse. The CDR3 spells CASSSLGLQDTQYF. CDR3 DNA (partial): TGTGCCAGCAGCTCACTGGGGCTCCAAGACACCCAGTAC. The V and J genes are TRBV3 and TRBJ2-5, with TRBD2 identical over 7 bases. The read is 1 residue too short to cover the CDR3 end, so that end is filled in from the germline J gene. Germline values: CDR1 SNHLY, CDR2 FYNGKV (reference sequence). The J segment lost 2 bases and the V segment lost 4 bases, leaving 3 bases of the junction unmatched. The CDR3 is 14 residues long.

Concerning this clone: Genes and germline are mouse. The CDR3 goes on 1 residue after the read ends, and that part is filled in from the germline J gene. The chain links TRBV31 to TRBJ2-7, with a tentative D call TRBD2 (7 bases). The CDR3 totals 14 residues. Per germline, CDR1 GKSSPN and CDR2 SITVG. V was cut by 0 bases and J by 2 bases, with 11 bases left in between. CDR3 loop: CAWSLGWGPYEQYF. The part of the CDR3 DNA that was read is TGTGCCTGGAGTCTAGGCTGGGGGCCCTATGAACAGTAC.

A remark on this clone: Genes and germline are mouse. The CDR3 end lies 1 residue beyond the end of the read and is filled in from the germline J gene. This chain connects TRBV26 to TRBJ1-1; D is possibly TRBD1 (6 bases). The CDR3 sequence is 12 residues long. V lost 6 bases, J lost 1 base, and 6 bases lay in between. Germline lookup yields CDR1 KGHPV and CDR2 FQNQEV (reference sequence). CDR3 bases read: TGTGCCAGCAGGACAGGGAACACAGAAGTCTTC. This codes for CASRTGNTEVF. The entire CDR3 is CASRTGNTEVFF.

Points on this clone: Germline and genes: mouse. The read is 1 residue too short to cover the CDR3 end, so that end is filled in from the germline J gene. This sequence joins TRBV29 and TRBJ1-3, with D perhaps TRBD1 (5 bases). This CDR3 region has 14 residues. Germline CDR1 and CDR2: MSHET and SYDVDS. Trimming left V 7 bases short and J 4 bases short, with 14 bases between. The sequenced CDR3 bases are TGTGCTAGCACCCCTAACGGGGCGGGAAATACGCTCTAT. Translation gives CASTPNGAGNTLY. The complete CDR3 sequence is CASTPNGAGNTLYF.

Remarks on this clone: These gene names are mouse names. The observed sequence ends 1 residue before the CDR3 terminus, with the missing tail filled in from the germline J gene. The gene calls are TRBV19 and TRBJ2-7; a weak D match, TRBD1 (5 bases). Germline lookup yields CDR1 FNHDT and CDR2 SITEND (reference sequence). V shed 1 base and J shed 3 bases, with 5 bases lying between them. The CDR3 consists of 12 residues. The DNA read from the CDR3 is TGTGCCAGCAGTATAAGGGGCTATGAACAGTAC. Amino acid sequence: CASSIRGYEQY. The CDR3 in its entirety is CASSIRGYEQYF.

For this clone: Gene names and germline match the mouse. The CDR3 end falls 1 residue outside the read, so it is completed with the germline J gene. J is TRBJ2-5 and V is TRBV26; D may be TRBD1 (5 bases). This CDR3 is built from 12 residues. V was pared by 4 bases and J by 5 bases, with 7 bases between. Germline V CDR1 and CDR2: KGHPV, FQNQEV (reference sequence). CDR3 DNA (partial): TGTGCCAGCAGTCCAGGGAGAGACACCCAGTAC. This translates into CASSPGRDTQY. The full-length CDR3 reads as CASSPGRDTQYF.

Notes on this clone: Mouse gene names and germline throughout. The sequenced fragment ends 1 residue before the CDR3 boundary, so the rest is inferred from the germline J gene. The gene calls are TRBV1 and TRBJ1-1; 11 nucleotides line up with TRBD1. Germline values: CDR1 NSQYPW, CDR2 LRSPGD (reference sequence). The V gene end was trimmed by 4 bases and the J gene end by 4 bases; junction bases not matched to a gene: 2. This CDR3 region has 14 residues. Partial CDR3 DNA: TGCACCTGCAGTGTGGGACAGGGGGTCACAGAAGTCTTC. It yields the protein CTCSVGQGVTEVF. The complete CDR3 sequence is CTCSVGQGVTEVFF.

A word on this clone: The listed genes are named as in mouse. Read data end 1 residue before the CDR3 end; the end is taken from the germline J gene. The chain uses TRBV5 and TRBJ2-2; D is ambiguous. CDR1 is LGHNA, CDR2 YNLKQL, per germline (reference sequence). Between the trimmed V and J ends, which lost 4 bases and 2 bases, there was a span of 5 bases. The CDR3 spans 13 residues. Incomplete CDR3 DNA: TGTGCCAGCAGCCCGGGCAACACCGGGCAGCTCTAC. It translates to CASSPGNTGQLY. The full CDR3 sequence reads CASSPGNTGQLYF.

Comments on this clone: Genes here carry mouse names. The CDR3 is cut off 1 residue early in the read; its end comes from the germline J gene. The chain joins TRBV5 to TRBJ2-1; TRBD2 aligns across 10 bases. The CDR3 is 14 amino acids. Germline CDR1 and CDR2: LGHNA and YNLKQL (reference sequence). V dropped 4 bases and J dropped 7; count of bases not matched to a gene: 4. The covered CDR3 bases are TGTGCCAGCAGCCGGACTGGGGGTGGGGCTGAGCAGTTC. It codes for CASSRTGGGAEQF. The full CDR3 reads CASSRTGGGAEQFF.

To note about this clone: Gene names and germline refer to mouse. Read data end 1 residue before the CDR3 end; the end is taken from the germline J gene. The genes are TRBV3 and TRBJ2-2; 7 bases fit TRBD2. Germline trimming cut 6 bases from V and 4 bases from J; bases unmatched to any gene: 8. The CDR3 length is 15 residues. The germline V gene has CDR1 SNHLY and CDR2 FYNGKV (reference sequence). The CDR3 bases that were read are TGTGCCAGCAGTCCAACTGGGGAGGGCACCGGGCAGCTCTAC. Translated, it gives CASSPTGEGTGQLY. The full CDR3 protein is CASSPTGEGTGQLYF.

To note about this clone: A read error may be the cause here, since a much bigger clone is one base away. The genes are named according to mouse. The read is 1 residue too short to cover the CDR3 end, so that end is filled in from the germline J gene. Other DNA sequences in the sample encode the same CDR3. The chain employs TRBV26 and TRBJ1-4, with 9 bases fitting TRBD1. CDR3 length equals 14 residues. Germline V CDR1 and CDR2: KGHPV, FQNQEV (reference sequence). The CDR3 loop reads CASSGDRVDERLFF. The CDR3 DNA, read in part, is TGTGCTAGCAGTGGGGACAGGGTGGACGAAAGATTATTT.

A remark on this clone: Genes and germline come from the mouse. The read gets to within 1 residue of the CDR3 end, and the germline J gene fills in the rest. This chain joins TRBV26 and TRBJ2-7, with 8 nucleotides matching TRBD2. The CDR3 runs to 13 residues. CDR1 is KGHPV, CDR2 FQNQEV, per germline (reference sequence). V gave up 0 bases and J gave up 6 bases; unmatched junction bases: 1. The covered CDR3 bases are TGTGCCAGCAGTCTGTCTGGGGGGGTTGAACAGTAC. It yields the protein CASSLSGGVEQY. The whole CDR3 sequence reads CASSLSGGVEQYF.

About this clone: Each gene name is a mouse one. The read terminates 1 residue before the CDR3 end, so the remaining end is supplied by the germline J gene. The rearrangement uses TRBV13-2 and TRBJ2-5; a weak D match, TRBD2 (7 bases). From germline, CDR1 is NNHNN and CDR2 SYGAGS (reference sequence). The CDR3 is made up of 15 amino acids. With 0 bases removed from V and 6 bases from J, the gap between germline ends came to 14 bases. This chain's CDR3 is CASGDASGGRDTQYF. The CDR3 bases that were read are TGTGCCAGCGGTGATGCATCTGGGGGCCGGGACACCCAGTAC.